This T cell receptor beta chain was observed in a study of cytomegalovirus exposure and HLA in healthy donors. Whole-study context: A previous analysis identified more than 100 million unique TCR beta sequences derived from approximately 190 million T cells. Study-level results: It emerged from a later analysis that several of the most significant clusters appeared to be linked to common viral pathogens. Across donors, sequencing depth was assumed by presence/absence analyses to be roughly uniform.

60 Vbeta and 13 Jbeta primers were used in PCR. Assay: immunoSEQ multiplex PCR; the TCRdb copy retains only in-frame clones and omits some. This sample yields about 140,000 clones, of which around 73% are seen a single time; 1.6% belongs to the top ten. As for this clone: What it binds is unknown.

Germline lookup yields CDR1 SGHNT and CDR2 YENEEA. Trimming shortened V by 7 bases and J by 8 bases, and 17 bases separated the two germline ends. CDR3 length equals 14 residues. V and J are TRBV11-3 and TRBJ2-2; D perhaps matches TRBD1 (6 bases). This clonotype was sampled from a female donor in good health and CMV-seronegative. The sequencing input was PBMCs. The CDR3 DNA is TGTGCCAGCATAAAGACAGGCGATCGGGGGGAGCTGTTTTTT. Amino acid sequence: CASIKTGDRGELFF.